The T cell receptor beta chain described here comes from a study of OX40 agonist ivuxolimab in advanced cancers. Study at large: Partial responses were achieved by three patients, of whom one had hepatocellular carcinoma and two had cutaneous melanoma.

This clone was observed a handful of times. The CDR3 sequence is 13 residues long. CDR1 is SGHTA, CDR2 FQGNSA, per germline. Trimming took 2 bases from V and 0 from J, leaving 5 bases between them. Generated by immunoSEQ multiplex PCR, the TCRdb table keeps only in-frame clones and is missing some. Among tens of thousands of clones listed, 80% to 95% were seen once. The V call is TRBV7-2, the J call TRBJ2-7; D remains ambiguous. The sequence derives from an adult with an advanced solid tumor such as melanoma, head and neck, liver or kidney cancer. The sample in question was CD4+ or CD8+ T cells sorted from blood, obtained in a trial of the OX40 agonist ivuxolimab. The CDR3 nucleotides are TGTGCCAGCAGCTTAAATCCCTCCTACGAGCAGTACTTC. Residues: CASSLNPSYEQYF.